The clone carrying this TCR beta chain appeared many times. The data originate from a study of neurological immune-mediated disorders. TCRdb passed the 5' RACE reads through MiXCR, listing each CDR3 protein once. The table shows under 80,000 distinct CDR3 sequences, with about 4% occurring only once. This CDR3 comprises 17 residues. V gave up 5 bases and J gave up 1 base; unmatched junction bases: 10. This chain joins TRBV12-3 or TRBV12-4 and TRBJ2-7, with TRBD1 identical over 11 bases. The origin of this receptor is a young man with multiple sclerosis. Sequencing was carried out using PBMCs. Here the CDR3 reads CASSPEDRGPVSYEQYF. In nucleotides, the CDR3 is TGTGCCAGCAGTCCCGAGGACAGGGGGCCGGTTTCCTACGAGCAGTACTTC.